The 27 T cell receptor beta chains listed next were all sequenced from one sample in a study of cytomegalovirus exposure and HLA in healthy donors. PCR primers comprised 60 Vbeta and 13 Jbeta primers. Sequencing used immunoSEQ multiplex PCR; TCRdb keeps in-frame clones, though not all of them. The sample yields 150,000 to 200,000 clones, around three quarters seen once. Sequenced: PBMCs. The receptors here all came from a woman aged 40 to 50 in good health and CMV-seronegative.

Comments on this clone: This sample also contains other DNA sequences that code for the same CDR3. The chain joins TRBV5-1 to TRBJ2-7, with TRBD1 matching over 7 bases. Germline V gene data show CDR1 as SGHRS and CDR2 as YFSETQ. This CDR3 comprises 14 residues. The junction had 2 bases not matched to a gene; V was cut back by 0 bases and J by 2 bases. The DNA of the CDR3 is TGCGCCAGCAGCTTGGAAGGGGGCCCCTACGAGCAGTACTTC. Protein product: CASSLEGGPYEQYF.

The CDR3: CASSNKLGARMFF. The CDR3 nucleotides are TGTGCCAGCAGCAATAAATTAGGGGCCCGCATGTTCTTT. The chain carries TRBV7-9 and TRBJ1-1; possible D gene TRBD1, 5 bases. Germline V gives CDR1 SEHNR, CDR2 FQNEAQ (reference sequence). The length of the CDR3 is 13 residues. The V and J ends lost 5 bases and 14 bases respectively, with 21 bases between them.

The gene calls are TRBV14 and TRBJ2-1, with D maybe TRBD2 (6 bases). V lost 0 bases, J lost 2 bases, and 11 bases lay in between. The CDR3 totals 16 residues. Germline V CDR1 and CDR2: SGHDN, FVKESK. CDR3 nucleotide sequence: TGTGCCAGCAGCCAAGACTTGGCTAGCGCCTACAATGAGCAGTTCTTC. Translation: CASSQDLASAYNEQFF.

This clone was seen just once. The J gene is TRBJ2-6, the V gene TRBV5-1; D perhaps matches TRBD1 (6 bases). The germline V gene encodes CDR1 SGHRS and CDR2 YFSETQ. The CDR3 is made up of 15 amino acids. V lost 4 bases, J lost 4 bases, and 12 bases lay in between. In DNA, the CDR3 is TGCGCCAGCAGCCCCGCAGGGGCCGGGGCCAACGTCCTGACTTTC. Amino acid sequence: CASSPAGAGANVLTF.

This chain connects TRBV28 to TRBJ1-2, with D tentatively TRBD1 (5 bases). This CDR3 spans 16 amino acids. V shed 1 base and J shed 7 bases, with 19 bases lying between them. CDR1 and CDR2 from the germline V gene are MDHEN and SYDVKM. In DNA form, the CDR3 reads TGTGCCAGCAGTTTATCCTATCAGGGCCCCACGGGTGGCTACACCTTC. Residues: CASSLSYQGPTGGYTF.

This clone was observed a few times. The CDR3 protein is CASSLAGGPSNEQFF. CDR3 nucleotides: TGTGCCAGCAGCCTAGCGGGAGGGCCGAGCAATGAGCAGTTCTTC. The gene calls are TRBV27 and TRBJ2-1; TRBD2 aligns across 12 bases. Germline loops: CDR1 MNHEY, CDR2 SMNVEV (reference sequence). The junction had 6 bases not matched to a gene; V was cut back by 6 bases and J by 6 bases. This CDR3 is 15 amino acids long.

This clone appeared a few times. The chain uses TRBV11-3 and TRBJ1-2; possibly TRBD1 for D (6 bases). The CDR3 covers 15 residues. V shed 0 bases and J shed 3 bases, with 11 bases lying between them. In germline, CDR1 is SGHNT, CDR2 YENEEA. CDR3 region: CASSLDSGVDYGYTF. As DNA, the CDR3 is TGTGCCAGCAGCTTAGATTCAGGGGTCGACTATGGCTACACCTTC. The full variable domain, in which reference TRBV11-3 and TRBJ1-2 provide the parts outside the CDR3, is EAGVVQSPRYKIIEKKQPVAFWCNPISGHNTLYWYLQNLGQGPELLIRYENEEAVDDSQLPKDRFSAERLKGVDSTLKIQPAELGDSAVYLCASSLDSGVDYGYTFGSGTRLTVV.

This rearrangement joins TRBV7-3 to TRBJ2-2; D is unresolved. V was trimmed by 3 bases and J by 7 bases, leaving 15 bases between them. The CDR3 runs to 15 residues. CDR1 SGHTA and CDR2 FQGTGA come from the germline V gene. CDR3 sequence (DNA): TGTGCCAGCAGCTTGAGCACGTCACGCGACGGGGAGCTGTTTTTT. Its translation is CASSLSTSRDGELFF.

The DNA of the CDR3 is TGTGCCAGCAGTTTATCGTATCAGGGAGGGCAGCCCCAGCATTTT. Translating gives CASSLSYQGGQPQHF. This sequence joins TRBV27 and TRBJ1-5; TRBD1 is a possible D gene (5 bases). Trimming left V 0 bases short and J 7 bases short, with 13 bases between. The CDR3 is 15 amino acids. Germline V lookup: CDR1 MNHEY, CDR2 SMNVEV (reference sequence).

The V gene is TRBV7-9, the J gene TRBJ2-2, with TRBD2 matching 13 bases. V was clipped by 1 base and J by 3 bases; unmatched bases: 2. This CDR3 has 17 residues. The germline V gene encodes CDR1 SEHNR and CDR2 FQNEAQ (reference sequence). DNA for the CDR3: TGTGCCAGCAGCTTAGGGACTAGCGGGAGCTACACCGGGGAGCTGTTTTTT. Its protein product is CASSLGTSGSYTGELFF.

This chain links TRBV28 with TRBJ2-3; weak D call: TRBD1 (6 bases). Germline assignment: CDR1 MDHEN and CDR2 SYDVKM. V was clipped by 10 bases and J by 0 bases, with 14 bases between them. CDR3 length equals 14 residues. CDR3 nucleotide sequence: TGTGCCACAGGGACATACACTAGCACAGATACGCAGTATTTT. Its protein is CATGTYTSTDTQYF.

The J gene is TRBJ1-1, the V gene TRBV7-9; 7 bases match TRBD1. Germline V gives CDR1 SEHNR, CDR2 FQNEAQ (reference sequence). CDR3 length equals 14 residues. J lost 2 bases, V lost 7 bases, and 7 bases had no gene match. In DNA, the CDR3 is TGTGCCAGCACCTCGGGACAGAGTAACACTGAAGCTTTCTTT. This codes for CASTSGQSNTEAFF.

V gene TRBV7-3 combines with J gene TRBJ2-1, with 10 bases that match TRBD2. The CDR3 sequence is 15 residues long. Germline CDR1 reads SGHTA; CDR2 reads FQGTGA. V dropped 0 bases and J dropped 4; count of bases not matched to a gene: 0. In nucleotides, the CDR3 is TGTGCCAGCAGCTTAACTAGCGGGAGGTACAATGAGCAGTTCTTC. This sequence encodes CASSLTSGRYNEQFF.

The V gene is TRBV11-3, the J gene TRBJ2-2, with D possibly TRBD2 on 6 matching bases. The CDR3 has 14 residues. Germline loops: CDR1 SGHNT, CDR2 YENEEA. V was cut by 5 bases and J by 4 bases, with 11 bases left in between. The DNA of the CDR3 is TGTGCCAGCAGCCGGACTACCGGCACCGGGGAGCTGTTTTTT. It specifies CASSRTTGTGELFF.

This chain's CDR3 is CASSLYSEVNVLTF. In DNA form, the CDR3 reads TGTGCCAGCAGCTTATACTCGGAGGTCAACGTCCTGACTTTC. The genes are TRBV7-9 and TRBJ2-6; tentatively, D is TRBD2 (5 bases). The ends were cut back, 2 bases at V and 9 bases at J, with 11 bases in the middle. The CDR3 is made up of 14 amino acids. From germline, CDR1 is SEHNR and CDR2 FQNEAQ (reference sequence).

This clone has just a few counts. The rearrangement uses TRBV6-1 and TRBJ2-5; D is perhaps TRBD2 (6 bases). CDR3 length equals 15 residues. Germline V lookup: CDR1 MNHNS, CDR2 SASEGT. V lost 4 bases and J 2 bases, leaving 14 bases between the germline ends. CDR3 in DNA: TGTGCCAGCAGTGTAATCGGGGGTGGTCAAGAGACCCAGTACTTC. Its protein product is CASSVIGGGQETQYF.

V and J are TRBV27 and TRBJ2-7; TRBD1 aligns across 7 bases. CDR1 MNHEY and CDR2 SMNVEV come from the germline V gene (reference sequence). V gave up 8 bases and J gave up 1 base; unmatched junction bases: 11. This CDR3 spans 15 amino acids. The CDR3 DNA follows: TGTGCCAGCTCTAGGGGGCCAGGAAGGTCCTACGAGCAGTACTTC. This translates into CASSRGPGRSYEQYF.

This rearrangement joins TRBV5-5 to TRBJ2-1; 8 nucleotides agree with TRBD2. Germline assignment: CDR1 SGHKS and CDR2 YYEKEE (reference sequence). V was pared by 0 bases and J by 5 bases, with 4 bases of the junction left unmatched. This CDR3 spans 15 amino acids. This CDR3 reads CASSLEGGRNNEQFF. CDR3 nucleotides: TGTGCCAGCAGCTTGGAGGGCGGGAGGAACAATGAGCAGTTCTTC.

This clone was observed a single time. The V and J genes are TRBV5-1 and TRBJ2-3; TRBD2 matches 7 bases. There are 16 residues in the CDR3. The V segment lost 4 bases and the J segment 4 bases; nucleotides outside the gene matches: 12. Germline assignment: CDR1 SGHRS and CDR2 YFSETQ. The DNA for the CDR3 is TGCGCCAGCAGCCTCCGGGGGGTCACGGCGGCAGATACGCAGTATTTT. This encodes CASSLRGVTAADTQYF.

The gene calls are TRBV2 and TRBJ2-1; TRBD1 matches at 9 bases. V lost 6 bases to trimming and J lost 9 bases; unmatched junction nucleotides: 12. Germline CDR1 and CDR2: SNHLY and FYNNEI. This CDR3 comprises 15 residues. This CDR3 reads CASRHRDRERSEQFF. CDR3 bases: TGTGCCAGCAGGCACCGGGACAGGGAAAGGAGTGAGCAGTTCTTC.

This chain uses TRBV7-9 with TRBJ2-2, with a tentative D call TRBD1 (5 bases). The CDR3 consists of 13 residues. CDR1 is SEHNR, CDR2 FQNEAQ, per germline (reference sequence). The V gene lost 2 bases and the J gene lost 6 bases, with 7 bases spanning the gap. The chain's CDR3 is CASSLSGPGELFF. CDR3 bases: TGTGCCAGCAGCTTATCAGGGCCCGGGGAGCTGTTTTTT.

DNA for the CDR3: TGCGCCAGGACGATAGCAAAAGCAACTAATGAAAAACTGTTTTTT. Protein sequence: CARTIAKATNEKLFF. The gene calls are TRBV23-1 and TRBJ1-4; D unresolved. TRBV23-1 falls under the ORF class, with uncertain function. The CDR3 has 15 amino acids. Trimming stripped 9 bases from V and 0 bases from J, with 14 bases between.

In nucleotides, the CDR3 is TGCGCCAGCAGCTTAACAGGTTCTGGAAACACCATATATTTT. This gives the protein CASSLTGSGNTIYF. The chain employs TRBV5-1 and TRBJ1-3, with D maybe TRBD1 (5 bases). The germline CDR1 and CDR2 sequences are SGHRS and YFSETQ. The CDR3 runs to 14 residues. V lost 2 bases and J lost 1, with 7 bases in between.

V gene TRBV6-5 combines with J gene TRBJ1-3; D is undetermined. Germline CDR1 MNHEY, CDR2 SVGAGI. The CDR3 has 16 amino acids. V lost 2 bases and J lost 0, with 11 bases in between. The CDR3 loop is CASSYGGPSSGNTIYF. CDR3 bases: TGTGCCAGCAGTTACGGAGGACCCAGCTCTGGAAACACCATATATTTT.

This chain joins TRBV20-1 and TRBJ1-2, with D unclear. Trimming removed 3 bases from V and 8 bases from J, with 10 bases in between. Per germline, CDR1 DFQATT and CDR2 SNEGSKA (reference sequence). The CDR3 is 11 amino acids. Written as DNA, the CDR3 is TGCAGTGCTAGGCCCGGGGAAGGCTACACCTTC. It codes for CSARPGEGYTF.

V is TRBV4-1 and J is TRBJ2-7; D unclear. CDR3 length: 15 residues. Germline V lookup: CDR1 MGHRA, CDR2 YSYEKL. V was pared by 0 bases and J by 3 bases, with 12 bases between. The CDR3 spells CASSQDTPGGYEQYF. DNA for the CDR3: TGCGCCAGCAGCCAAGATACCCCCGGCGGCTACGAGCAGTACTTC.

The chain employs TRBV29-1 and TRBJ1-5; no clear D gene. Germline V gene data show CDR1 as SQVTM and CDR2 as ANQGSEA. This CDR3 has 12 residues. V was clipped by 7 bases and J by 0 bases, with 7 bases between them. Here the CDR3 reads CSAQYSNQPQHF. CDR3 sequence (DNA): TGCAGCGCACAGTATAGCAATCAGCCCCAGCATTTT.